This TCR beta chain was recovered during a study of shared clonotypes between healthy human individuals. Whole-study context: A couple of female and a few male donors aged 18 to 49 were enrolled. Study findings and constraints: The study drew on few donors, limiting represented genetic and exposure-history diversity.

Deep-level running was used for the assay. Measured with immunoSEQ multiplex PCR; TCRdb has only the in-frame clones, and not every one. This sample has 550,000 to 600,000 clones, with around three quarters found just once. Turning to this clone: Its specificity is unknown.

The sequenced sample was PBMCs. This TCR was recovered from a woman aged 40 to 55 in good health. Some clones in this sample may be carry-over from other donors' samples.

Here the CDR3 reads CASSPGGVGEQYF. CDR3 DNA sequence: TGTGCCAGCAGTCCGGGGGGGGTTGGCGAGCAGTACTTC. The V and J genes are TRBV28 and TRBJ2-7, with 8 bases matching TRBD2. Germline lookup yields CDR1 MDHEN and CDR2 SYDVKM. V shed 5 bases and J 6 bases; nucleotides not matched to a gene: 6. This CDR3 is 13 amino acids long. Filled out from reference TRBV28 and TRBJ2-7, the complete variable domain reads DVKVTQSSRYLVKRTGEKVFLECVQDMDHENMFWYRQDPGLGLRLIYFSYDVKMKEKGDIPEGYSVSREKKERFSLILESASTNQTSMYLCASSPGGVGEQYFGPGTRLTVT.